This TCR beta chain was profiled in a study of STAT5B mutations in CD4+ large granular lymphocyte leukemia. This CDR3 region has 14 residues. The V gene lost 4 bases and the J gene lost 6 bases, with 13 bases spanning the gap. Germline lookup yields CDR1 SGHRS and CDR2 YFSETQ. In the source study's methods: Productive clonotypes were detectable down to 2.59 x 10-5 frequency. TCRdb's table, derived via immunoSEQ multiplex PCR, lists solely in-frame clones and lacks some. That table is the source of V, J and clone size, and D and trimming were worked out from the DNA. The table has 20,000 or so clones, approximately 75% seen once. This clone occurred a few times. Its cognate antigen is unknown. Study-level points and caveats: 8/27 top patient clones versus 2/35 control clones were TRBV06-family. Higher CD4+ than CD8+ T-LGLL clonality might reflect small sample size.

The receptor was derived from a human donor in good health. Sequencing was carried out using CD4+ T cells from blood buffy coats. The V call is TRBV5-1, the J call TRBJ1-4; maybe TRBD1 (5 bases). The CDR3 DNA reads TGCGCCAGCAGCCTGGCAGGGCGTGATGAAAAACTGTTTTTT. The encoded protein is CASSLAGRDEKLFF.